This T cell receptor (beta chain) was recorded in a study of T cell responses to AZD1222 COVID-19 vaccine. Study findings and constraints: Within unmutated variant regions lay the reported targets of nearly half of spike-specific TCRs.

Second doses at about 4 or about 12 weeks were pooled. A word on this clone: No antigen is known for it.

Only in-frame clones appear in the TCRdb table, and some are missing; sequencing was by immunoSEQ multiplex PCR. The repertoire consists of over 85,000 clones, with roughly 90% occurring once and the leading ten covering over 4%. Germline lookup yields CDR1 MNHEY and CDR2 SMNVEV (reference sequence). CDR3 length: 14 residues. V dropped 5 bases and J dropped 4 bases, with 12 bases sitting between them. The sequencing here drew on peripheral blood, taken 28 days after the second AZD1222 dose. This chain connects TRBV27 to TRBJ1-5; D is unresolved. This receptor was obtained from an adult who received the AZD1222 COVID-19 vaccine. CDR3 amino acids: CASSIDGENQPQHF. The DNA of the CDR3 is TGTGCCAGCAGTATAGACGGAGAAAATCAGCCCCAGCATTTT.